These 14 T cell receptor beta chains share one sample of origin, sequenced in a study of blood T cell repertoires in COVID-19. Assay used: immunoSEQ multiplex PCR; TCRdb lists only in-frame clones, some missing. The sample lists 180,000 or so clones, 75% to 90% occurring once. What was sequenced was peripheral blood. These receptors originate from an older woman with acute or convalescent COVID-19.

This clone came up once. This chain uses TRBV29-1 with TRBJ1-2, with a tentative D call TRBD1 (6 bases). V was cut by 5 bases and J by 5 bases, with 12 bases left in between. The CDR3 runs 12 residues. The germline V gene has CDR1 SQVTM and CDR2 ANQGSEA. CDR3 residues: CSVLTGWYGYTF. The CDR3 region has the DNA TGCAGCGTTCTTACAGGGTGGTATGGCTACACCTTC.

This sequence joins TRBV18 and TRBJ2-3, with no clear D. CDR1 KGHSH and CDR2 LQKENI come from the germline V gene. The CDR3 loop spans 16 amino acids. The V end lost 3 bases, the J end lost 0 bases, and 13 bases lay between the germline ends. The CDR3 loop reads CASSPSDSSSTDTQYF. CDR3 sequence (DNA): TGTGCCAGCTCACCCTCAGACTCCTCTAGCACAGATACGCAGTATTTT.

The rearrangement uses TRBV6-5 and TRBJ2-2; D uncertain. Germline CDR1 MNHEY, CDR2 SVGAGI. CDR3 size: 13 residues. V shed 5 bases and J shed 1 base, with 5 bases lying between them. The CDR3 protein is CASSRQNTGELFF. The CDR3 DNA is TGTGCCAGCAGTCGACAGAACACCGGGGAGCTGTTTTTT.

This clone was seen once. The chain is built from TRBV6-4 and TRBJ2-1; 9 nucleotides line up with TRBD2. V was pared by 3 bases and J by 3 bases, with 6 bases of the junction left unmatched. CDR1 is MRHNA, CDR2 SNTAGT, per germline. The CDR3 contains 16 residues. The CDR3 here is CASSETSGAVYNEQFF. The CDR3 DNA is TGTGCCAGCAGTGAGACTAGCGGAGCGGTCTACAATGAGCAGTTCTTC.

The chain links TRBV6-6 to TRBJ1-4, with 9 positions matching TRBD1. This CDR3 contains 14 residues. The V gene end was trimmed by 6 bases and the J gene end by 8 bases; junction bases not matched to a gene: 7. Germline lookup yields CDR1 MNHNY and CDR2 SVGAGI (reference sequence). The CDR3 here is CASRKGQGGEKLFF. CDR3 in DNA: TGTGCCAGCAGGAAGGGACAGGGAGGCGAAAAACTGTTTTTT.

The J gene is TRBJ2-6, the V gene TRBV5-4, with D possibly being TRBD1 (5 bases). V lost 4 bases to trimming and J lost 6 bases, with 14 bases between them. This CDR3 has 15 residues. Per the germline V gene, CDR1 is SGHNT and CDR2 is YYREEE (reference sequence). CDR3 nucleotide sequence: TGTGCCAGCAGCCCACCTTCACAGGTGGCCAACGTCCTGACTTTC. This encodes CASSPPSQVANVLTF.

The chain carries TRBV5-5 and TRBJ2-1; 8 bases align to TRBD1. In germline, CDR1 is SGHKS, CDR2 YYEKEE (reference sequence). J gave up 5 bases and V 0 bases, and 7 bases lay outside the gene matches. The CDR3 has 16 residues. DNA for the CDR3: TGTGCCAGCAGCTTGGGGATGACAGGGGCTAACAATGAGCAGTTCTTC. This sequence encodes CASSLGMTGANNEQFF.

A few counts support this clone. This chain connects TRBV30 to TRBJ1-3; D ambiguous. The ends were cut back, 5 bases at V and 4 bases at J, with 12 bases in the middle. The germline CDR1 and CDR2 sequences are GTSNPN and SVGIG (reference sequence). The CDR3 has 13 residues. In DNA, the CDR3 is TGTGCCTGGGCCAAGACTGACGGAAACACCATATATTTT. This translates into CAWAKTDGNTIYF.

The rearrangement links TRBV12-5 to TRBJ2-2; 7 bases fit TRBD1. Germline lookup yields CDR1 LGHNT and CDR2 FRNRAP. CDR3 length: 16 residues. The junction had 12 bases not matched to a gene; V was cut back by 6 bases and J by 5 bases. In nucleotides, the CDR3 is TGTGCTAGTGGCTCCTCCAGGCAGGGGGTTACCGGGGAGCTGTTTTTT. Translation gives CASGSSRQGVTGELFF.

The chain uses TRBV5-4 and TRBJ1-4, with 7 bases aligning to TRBD1. CDR1 is SGHNT and CDR2 is YYREEE in the germline V gene (reference sequence). The CDR3 consists of 13 residues. Trimming took 4 bases from V and 10 from J; bases not matched to a gene: 7. The CDR3 DNA is TGTGCCAGCAGCCTCGGACAGGACGGAAAACTGTTTTTT. Its translation is CASSLGQDGKLFF.

This chain connects TRBV5-1 to TRBJ2-3, with a tentative D call TRBD2 (6 bases). This CDR3 has 18 residues. The V end lost 3 bases, the J end lost 4 bases, and 24 bases lay between the germline ends. Germline lookup yields CDR1 SGHRS and CDR2 YFSETQ. CDR3 sequence (DNA): TGCGCCAGCAGCTCACAACCCTTGGGGGGAAGCGCCCCAGATACGCAGTATTTT. Protein sequence: CASSSQPLGGSAPDTQYF.

The chain combines TRBV24-1 with TRBJ2-5; TRBD1 agrees at 12 bases. The CDR3 is made up of 16 amino acids. With V trimmed by 6 bases and J by 5 bases, 9 bases remained unmatched. Per germline, CDR1 KGHDR and CDR2 SFDVKD. CDR3 sequence: CATSTPGQGARETQYF. Here the CDR3 DNA reads TGTGCCACCAGTACTCCGGGACAGGGGGCCCGCGAGACCCAGTACTTC.

This chain joins TRBV4-2 and TRBJ1-5; D possibly corresponds to TRBD1 (5 bases). This CDR3 comprises 15 residues. The V end was cut by 2 bases, the J end by 1 base, with 9 bases between. Germline CDR1 and CDR2: LGHNA and YNFKEQ. The chain's CDR3 is CASSQQGGSNQPQHF. CDR3 nucleotides: TGTGCCAGCAGCCAACAGGGAGGGAGCAATCAGCCCCAGCATTTT.

The chain has TRBV19 and TRBJ1-2; tentatively, D is TRBD1 (6 bases). CDR1 LNHDA and CDR2 SQIVND come from the germline V gene (reference sequence). The V gene lost 0 bases and the J gene lost 6 bases, with 11 bases spanning the gap. The CDR3 is 14 residues long. Here the CDR3 DNA reads TGTGCCAGTAGTATAGAGACAGGTTATCATGGCTACACCTTC. Amino acids: CASSIETGYHGYTF.